Listed here are 22 T cell receptor beta chains from one sample, sequenced in a study of beta chain features in type 1 diabetes. The investigators reverse transcribed all of the isolated RNA, so they sequenced expressed TCRB transcripts. TCRdb's table, derived via immunoSEQ multiplex PCR, lists solely in-frame clones and lacks some. The sample lists 850,000 to 900,000 clones, about a sixth occurring once. Material for sequencing was naive CD4+ T cells from blood. These TCRs come from a woman aged 18 to 35 in good health.

The genes are TRBV18 and TRBJ2-5; the match to TRBD2 covers 7 bases. The last part of the DNA fits TRBJ2-7 better; the J call may be wrong. CDR1 and CDR2 from the germline V gene are KGHSH and LQKENI. This CDR3 has 14 amino acids. CDR3 DNA sequence: TGTGCCAGCTCACCAGGTCTAGCGGACTACGAGCAGTACTTC. This encodes CASSPGLADYEQYF.

V is TRBV14 and J is TRBJ2-1; 12 bases agree with TRBD2. J lost 4 bases, V lost 4 bases, and 5 bases had no gene match. Germline CDR1 is SGHDN and CDR2 is FVKESK. The CDR3 runs 16 residues. The CDR3 reads CASSRGLAGYYNEQFF. The DNA for the CDR3 is TGTGCCAGCAGCCGTGGACTAGCGGGATATTACAATGAGCAGTTCTTC.

V gene TRBV9 combines with J gene TRBJ2-7; the D gene is possibly TRBD2 (6 bases). This CDR3 has 13 amino acids. V was pared by 0 bases and J by 3 bases, with 7 bases between. Germline V gene lookup returns CDR1 SGDLS and CDR2 YYNGEE. DNA for the CDR3: TGTGCCAGCAGCGTAGGACTAGGCTACGAGCAGTACTTC. As protein: CASSVGLGYEQYF.

This clone was seen a handful of times. The gene calls are TRBV6-6 and TRBJ1-5; no firm D call. From germline, CDR1 is MNHNY and CDR2 SVGAGI (reference sequence). The CDR3 is 15 amino acids. Trimming removed 0 bases at V and 3 bases at J, with 9 bases between. The CDR3 sequence is CASSYSGSYNQPQHF. In DNA form, the CDR3 reads TGTGCCAGCAGTTACTCTGGGTCTTACAATCAGCCCCAGCATTTT.

The chain couples TRBV7-2 to TRBJ2-2; tentative D call: TRBD2 (6 bases). Per the germline V gene, CDR1 is SGHTA and CDR2 is FQGNSA. Trimming left V 3 bases short and J 6 bases short, with 11 bases between. The CDR3 sequence is 14 residues long. CDR3 in amino acids: CASSFVQRAGELFF. The CDR3 DNA reads as TGTGCCAGCAGCTTCGTACAGCGGGCCGGGGAGCTGTTTTTT.

This clone was detected only a few times. The chain carries TRBV10-3 and TRBJ2-3; the D gene is possibly TRBD2 (7 bases). Germline assignment: CDR1 ENHRY and CDR2 SYGVKD. This CDR3 region has 15 residues. The V end lost 3 bases, the J end lost 5 bases, and 15 bases lay between the germline ends. The CDR3 DNA reads as TGTGCCATCAGTGATGGGGGGGCTGGAGGAGATACGCAGTATTTT. Translated: CAISDGGAGGDTQYF.

This clone was seen only a few times. This chain links TRBV15 with TRBJ2-1; D might be TRBD2 (6 bases). The CDR3 consists of 15 residues. Between the trimmed V and J ends, which lost 1 base and 4 bases, there was a span of 11 bases. In germline, CDR1 is LNHNV, CDR2 YYDKDF (reference sequence). The CDR3: CATSRAGGGYNEQFF. In DNA form, the CDR3 reads TGTGCCACCAGCAGAGCCGGAGGAGGGTACAATGAGCAGTTCTTC.

In its sample, this clone was seen a few times. The genes are TRBV7-9 and TRBJ1-4, with D tentatively TRBD1 (6 bases). The CDR3 length is 14 residues. V was trimmed by 5 bases and J by 10 bases, leaving 17 bases between them. From germline, CDR1 is SEHNR and CDR2 FQNEAQ (reference sequence). The CDR3: CASSPIRTDPKLFF. The CDR3 nucleotides are TGTGCCAGCAGCCCTATTAGGACAGACCCAAAACTGTTTTTT.

This rearrangement joins TRBV4-1 to TRBJ1-3; D not certain. Germline assignment: CDR1 MGHRA and CDR2 YSYEKL. This CDR3 spans 19 amino acids. Trimming cost V 1 base and J 5 bases, with 24 bases left between them. Here the CDR3 reads CASSQATIPRSVMRNTIYF. The CDR3, as DNA: TGCGCCAGCAGCCAAGCAACCATCCCTCGATCGGTGATGAGAAACACCATATATTTT.

The V gene is TRBV18, the J gene TRBJ2-5; 8 bases map to TRBD2. There are 16 residues in the CDR3. J was trimmed by 6 bases and V by 3 bases; bases with no gene match: 12. Germline CDR1 KGHSH, CDR2 LQKENI. CDR3 nucleotides: TGTGCCAGCTCACCGTTAAATCAAAGCGGGAGAAAGACCCAGTACTTC. It yields the protein CASSPLNQSGRKTQYF.

This clone has more than one count but fewer than ten. Other DNA sequences in this specimen translate into the identical CDR3. The V and J genes are TRBV28 and TRBJ1-1; no definite D call. CDR1 and CDR2 (germline): MDHEN, SYDVKM. Deletions cut 5 bases from V and 1 base from J, with 5 bases between. This CDR3 is built from 12 residues. The CDR3 is CASSLTNTEAFF. DNA for the CDR3: TGTGCCAGCAGTCTTACGAACACTGAAGCTTTCTTT.

This clone has more than one count but fewer than ten. The chain combines TRBV27 with TRBJ2-5; TRBD2 aligns across 7 bases. This CDR3 comprises 14 residues. CDR1 MNHEY and CDR2 SMNVEV come from the germline V gene (reference sequence). The V segment lost 3 bases and the J segment 6 bases; nucleotides outside the gene matches: 7. CDR3 in amino acids: CASSFSGGGKTQYF. The DNA of the CDR3 is TGTGCCAGCAGTTTTTCGGGAGGCGGGAAGACCCAGTACTTC.

This clone turned up a few times. This sequence joins TRBV10-3 and TRBJ2-1; 8 bases are a match to TRBD2. Germline-derived CDR1 and CDR2 are ENHRY and SYGVKD. Trimming took 4 bases from V and 4 from J; bases not matched to a gene: 6. This CDR3 has 15 residues. The CDR3 DNA follows: TGTGCCATCAGTGGGAATAGCGGGGTGTACAATGAGCAGTTCTTC. Amino acid sequence: CAISGNSGVYNEQFF.

This clone occurred a few times. V gene TRBV4-1 combines with J gene TRBJ2-5; D remains ambiguous. Germline assignment: CDR1 MGHRA and CDR2 YSYEKL. The CDR3 consists of 13 residues. V was clipped by 1 base and J by 4 bases, with 7 bases between them. DNA of the CDR3: TGCGCCAGCAGCCAAGCCGTAGGAGAGACCCAGTACTTC. It is translated as CASSQAVGETQYF.

The rearrangement uses TRBV18 and TRBJ2-7; the match to TRBD2 covers 11 bases. The CDR3 has 17 residues. Per the germline V gene, CDR1 is KGHSH and CDR2 is LQKENI. With V trimmed by 4 bases and J by 3 bases, 11 bases remained unmatched. The CDR3 coding sequence is TGTGCCAGCTCACTCGGGACTAGCGGCCCGAGGGGCTACGAGCAGTACTTC. Its translation is CASSLGTSGPRGYEQYF.

The sample holds a few counts of this clone. This chain uses TRBV6-1 with TRBJ1-5, with 9 bases identical to TRBD1. The ends lost 6 bases at V and 4 bases at J; junction bases unmatched: 4. CDR3 size: 14 residues. Germline V gives CDR1 MNHNS, CDR2 SASEGT. The CDR3 DNA reads TGTGCCAGCAGCTACGACAGGGGGAATCAGCCCCAGCATTTT. Its translation is CASSYDRGNQPQHF.

The count of this clone is one. The chain recombines TRBV9 with TRBJ2-5; the match to TRBD2 covers 14 bases. The germline V gene encodes CDR1 SGDLS and CDR2 YYNGEE. The CDR3 is 15 amino acids. The J segment lost 5 bases and the V segment lost 4 bases, leaving 4 bases of the junction unmatched. CDR3 sequence (DNA): TGTGCCAGCAGCAGGACTAGCGGGAGGTGGGAGACCCAGTACTTC. This gives the protein CASSRTSGRWETQYF.

V is TRBV30 and J is TRBJ1-1, with D perhaps TRBD1 (5 bases). The germline V and J ends were trimmed by 4 bases and 5 bases, with 23 bases remaining between them. The CDR3 sequence is 16 residues long. Germline values: CDR1 GTSNPN, CDR2 SVGIG (reference sequence). CDR3 sequence: CAWKKPSAGRDTEAFF. The CDR3 nucleotides read TGTGCCTGGAAAAAACCGAGTGCAGGGCGGGATACTGAAGCTTTCTTT.

This clone was observed a handful of times. The rearrangement uses TRBV7-9 and TRBJ1-1, with 9 bases matching TRBD1. The CDR3 totals 13 residues. After removal of 8 bases from V and 1 base from J, the junction contained 2 bases not matched to a gene. Germline lookup yields CDR1 SEHNR and CDR2 FQNEAQ (reference sequence). CDR3 DNA: TGTGCCAGCTCGGGACAGGGGAACACTGAAGCTTTCTTT. Translation gives CASSGQGNTEAFF.

The sample holds a few counts of this clone. V usage is TRBV11-1 and J usage is TRBJ2-7; TRBD1 matches 8 bases. Germline CDR1 is SGHAT and CDR2 is FQDESV (reference sequence). V dropped 4 bases and J dropped 9; count of bases not matched to a gene: 11. This CDR3 has 14 amino acids. The CDR3 spells CASSSQGGPLRQYF. The CDR3 coding sequence is TGTGCCAGCAGCTCACAGGGGGGCCCTTTACGGCAGTACTTC. The variable domain in full, completed from reference TRBV11-1 and TRBJ2-7, reads EAEVAQSPRYKITEKSQAVAFWCDPISGHATLYWYRQILGQGPELLVQFQDESVVDDSQLPKDRFSAERLKGVDSTLKIQPAELGDSAMYLCASSSQGGPLRQYFGPGTRLTVT.

This clone was seen a handful of times. This chain connects TRBV5-4 to TRBJ1-3, with D maybe TRBD1 (5 bases). The V gene's germline CDR1 is SGHNT and CDR2 YYREEE (reference sequence). CDR3 length: 14 residues. Trimming took off 2 bases at V and 5 bases at J, with 11 bases between the two ends. The CDR3, as DNA: TGTGCCAGCAGCTTTCGGGGCCAAAGAAACACCATATATTTT. Protein: CASSFRGQRNTIYF.

V and J are TRBV5-8 and TRBJ1-2, with 9 nucleotides matching TRBD1. Losses at the gene ends were 4 bases for V and 3 bases for J; bases not matched to a gene: 16. Germline V lookup: CDR1 SGHTS, CDR2 YDEGEE. The CDR3 spans 18 residues. CDR3: CASSPTSGTGFVYYGYTF. CDR3 nucleotide sequence: TGTGCCAGCAGCCCGACATCCGGGACAGGGTTCGTCTACTATGGCTACACCTTC.